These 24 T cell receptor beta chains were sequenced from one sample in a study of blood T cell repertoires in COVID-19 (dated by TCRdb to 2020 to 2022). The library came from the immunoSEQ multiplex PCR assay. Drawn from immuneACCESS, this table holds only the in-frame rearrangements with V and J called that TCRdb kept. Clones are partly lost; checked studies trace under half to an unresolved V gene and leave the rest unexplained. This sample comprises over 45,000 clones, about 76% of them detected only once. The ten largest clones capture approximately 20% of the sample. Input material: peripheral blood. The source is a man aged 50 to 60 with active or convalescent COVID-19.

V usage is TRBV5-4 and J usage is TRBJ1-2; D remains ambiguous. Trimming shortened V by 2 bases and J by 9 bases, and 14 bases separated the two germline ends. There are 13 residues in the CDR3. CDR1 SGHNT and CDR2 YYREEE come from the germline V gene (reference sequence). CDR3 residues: CASSFQEEESYTF. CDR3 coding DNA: TGTGCCAGCAGCTTCCAGGAAGAAGAGAGCTACACCTTC.

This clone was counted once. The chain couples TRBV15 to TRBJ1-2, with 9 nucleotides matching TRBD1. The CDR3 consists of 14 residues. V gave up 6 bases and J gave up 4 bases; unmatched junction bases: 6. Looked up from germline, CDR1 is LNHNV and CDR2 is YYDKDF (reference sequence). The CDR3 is CATSRDRASYGYTF. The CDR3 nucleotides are TGTGCCACCAGTCGGGACAGGGCGTCCTATGGCTACACCTTC.

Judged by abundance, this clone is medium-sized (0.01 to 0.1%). The CDR3 coding sequence is TGCGCCAGCAGCCAAGATAAGTCCGGGAAGAATGAGCAGTTCTTC. It specifies CASSQDKSGKNEQFF. The chain recombines TRBV4-1 with TRBJ2-1, with D perhaps TRBD2 (5 bases). CDR3 size: 15 residues. CDR1 is MGHRA, CDR2 YSYEKL, per germline. Trimming took off 0 bases at V and 7 bases at J, with 13 bases between the two ends.

The CDR3 protein is CASSLWVAGGPGRTDTQYF. CDR3 coding DNA: TGTGCCAGCAGCTTGTGGGTAGCGGGGGGGCCTGGGAGGACAGATACGCAGTATTTT. The V gene is TRBV5-5, the J gene TRBJ2-3; 11 bases align to TRBD2. This CDR3 contains 19 residues. V trimming: 1 base; J trimming: 3 bases; junction bases outside the gene matches: 13. Germline CDR1 is SGHKS and CDR2 is YYEKEE (reference sequence).

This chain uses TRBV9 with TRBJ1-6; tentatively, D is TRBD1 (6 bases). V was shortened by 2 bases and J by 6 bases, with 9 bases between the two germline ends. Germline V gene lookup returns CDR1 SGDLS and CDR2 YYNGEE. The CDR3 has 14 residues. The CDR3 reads CASSVRGGNSPLHF. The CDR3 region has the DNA TGTGCCAGCAGCGTGAGAGGGGGTAATTCACCCCTCCACTTT. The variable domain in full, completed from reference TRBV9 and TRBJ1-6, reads DSGVTQTPKHLITATGQRVTLRCSPRSGDLSVYWYQQSLDQGLQFLIQYYNGEERAKGNILERFSAQQFPDLHSELNLSSLELGDSALYFCASSVRGGNSPLHFGNGTRLTVT.

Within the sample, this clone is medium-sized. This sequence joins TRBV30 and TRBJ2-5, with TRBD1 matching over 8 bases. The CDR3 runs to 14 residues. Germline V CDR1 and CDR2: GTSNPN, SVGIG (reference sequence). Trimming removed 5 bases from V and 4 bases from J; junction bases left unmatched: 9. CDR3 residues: CAWATGGSRETQYF. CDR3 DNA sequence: TGTGCCTGGGCTACAGGGGGGAGTCGAGAGACCCAGTACTTC.

The CDR3 region has the DNA TGTGCCAGTAGTATCCGGTCTTATGGCTACACCTTC. The encoded protein is CASSIRSYGYTF. The chain uses TRBV19 and TRBJ1-2; D is unclear. The germline V gene has CDR1 LNHDA and CDR2 SQIVND (reference sequence). This CDR3 spans 12 amino acids. V lost 3 bases, J lost 5 bases, and 7 bases lay in between.

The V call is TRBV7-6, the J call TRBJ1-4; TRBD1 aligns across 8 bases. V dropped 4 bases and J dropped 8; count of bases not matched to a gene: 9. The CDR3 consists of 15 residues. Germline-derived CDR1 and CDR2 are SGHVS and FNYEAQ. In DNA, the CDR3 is TGTGCCAGCAGCTCACAGGGGGGGGCCGGGGAAAAACTGTTTTTT. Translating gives CASSSQGGAGEKLFF.

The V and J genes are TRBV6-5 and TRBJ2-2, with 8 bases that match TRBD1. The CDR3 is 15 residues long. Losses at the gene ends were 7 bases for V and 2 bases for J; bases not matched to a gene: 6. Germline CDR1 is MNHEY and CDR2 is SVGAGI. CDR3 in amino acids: CASTRTGFNTGELFF. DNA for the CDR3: TGTGCCAGCACTCGGACAGGGTTTAACACCGGGGAGCTGTTTTTT.

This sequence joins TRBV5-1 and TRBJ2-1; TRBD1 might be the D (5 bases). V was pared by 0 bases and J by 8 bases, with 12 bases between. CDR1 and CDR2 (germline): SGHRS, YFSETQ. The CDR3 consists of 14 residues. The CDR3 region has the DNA TGCGCCAGCAGCTTGGCAGGGTGGGTCGATGAGCAGTTCTTC. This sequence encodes CASSLAGWVDEQFF.

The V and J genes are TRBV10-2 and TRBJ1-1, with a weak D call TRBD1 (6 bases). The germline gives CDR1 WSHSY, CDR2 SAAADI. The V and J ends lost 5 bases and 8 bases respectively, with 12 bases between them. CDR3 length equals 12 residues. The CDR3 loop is CASSPGTSEAFF. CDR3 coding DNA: TGCGCCAGCAGTCCCGGGACATCAGAAGCTTTCTTT.

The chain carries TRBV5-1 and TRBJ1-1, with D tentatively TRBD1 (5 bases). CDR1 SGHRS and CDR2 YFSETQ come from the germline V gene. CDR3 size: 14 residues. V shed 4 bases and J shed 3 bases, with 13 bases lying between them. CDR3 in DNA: TGCGCCAGCAGCCGGGACGCGGGGGACACTGAAGCTTTCTTT. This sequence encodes CASSRDAGDTEAFF.

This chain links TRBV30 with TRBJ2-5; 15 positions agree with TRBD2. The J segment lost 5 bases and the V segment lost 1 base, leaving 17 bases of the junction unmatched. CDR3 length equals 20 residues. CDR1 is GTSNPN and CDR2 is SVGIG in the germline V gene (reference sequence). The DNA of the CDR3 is TGTGCCTGGAGTGCCCAACCCTCCTGGACTAGCGGGAGGGCTTTCGAGACCCAGTACTTC. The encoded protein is CAWSAQPSWTSGRAFETQYF.

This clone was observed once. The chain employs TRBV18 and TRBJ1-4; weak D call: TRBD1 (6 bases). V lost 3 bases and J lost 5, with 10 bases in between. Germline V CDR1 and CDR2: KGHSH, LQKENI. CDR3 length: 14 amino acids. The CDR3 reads CASSPDRRNEKLFF. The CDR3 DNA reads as TGTGCCAGCTCACCCGACAGGCGGAATGAAAAACTGTTTTTT.

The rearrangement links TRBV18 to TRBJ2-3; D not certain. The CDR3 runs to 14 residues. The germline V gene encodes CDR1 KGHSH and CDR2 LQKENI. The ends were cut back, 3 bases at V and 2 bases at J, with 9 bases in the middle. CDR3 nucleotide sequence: TGTGCCAGCTCACCTGCGACTCTCACAGATACGCAGTATTTT. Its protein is CASSPATLTDTQYF.

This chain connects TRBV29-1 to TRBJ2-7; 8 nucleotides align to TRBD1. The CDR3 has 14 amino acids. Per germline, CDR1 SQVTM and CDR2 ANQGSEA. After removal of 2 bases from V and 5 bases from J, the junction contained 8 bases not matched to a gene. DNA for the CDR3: TGCAGCGTTGAACCCGGACAGGGTGGGGACGAGCAGTACTTC. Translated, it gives CSVEPGQGGDEQYF.

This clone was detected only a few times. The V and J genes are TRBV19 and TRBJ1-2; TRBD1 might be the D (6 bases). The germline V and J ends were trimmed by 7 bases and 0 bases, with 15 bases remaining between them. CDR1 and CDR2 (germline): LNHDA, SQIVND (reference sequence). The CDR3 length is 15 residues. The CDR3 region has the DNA TGTGCCAGTAATCCCACAGGGACTACTAACTATGGCTACACCTTC. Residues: CASNPTGTTNYGYTF.

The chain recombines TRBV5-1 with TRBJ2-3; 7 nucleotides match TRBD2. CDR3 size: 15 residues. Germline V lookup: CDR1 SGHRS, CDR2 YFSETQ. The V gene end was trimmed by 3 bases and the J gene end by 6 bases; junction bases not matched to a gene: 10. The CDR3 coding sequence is TGCGCCAGCAGCTGGGGAGGGCCCGTGGGGGATACGCAGTATTTT. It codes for CASSWGGPVGDTQYF.

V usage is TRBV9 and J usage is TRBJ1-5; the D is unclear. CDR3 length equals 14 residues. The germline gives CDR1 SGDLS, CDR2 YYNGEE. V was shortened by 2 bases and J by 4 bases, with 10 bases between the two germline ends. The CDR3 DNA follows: TGTGCCAGCAGCGTGGGAGGTGAAAATCAGCCCCAGCATTTT. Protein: CASSVGGENQPQHF.

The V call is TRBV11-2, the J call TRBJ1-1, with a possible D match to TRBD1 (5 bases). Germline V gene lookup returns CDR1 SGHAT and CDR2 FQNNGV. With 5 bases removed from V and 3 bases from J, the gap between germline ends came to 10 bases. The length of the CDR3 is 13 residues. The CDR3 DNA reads TGTGCCAGCAGCGAGGACAAGTACACTGAAGCTTTCTTT. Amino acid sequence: CASSEDKYTEAFF.

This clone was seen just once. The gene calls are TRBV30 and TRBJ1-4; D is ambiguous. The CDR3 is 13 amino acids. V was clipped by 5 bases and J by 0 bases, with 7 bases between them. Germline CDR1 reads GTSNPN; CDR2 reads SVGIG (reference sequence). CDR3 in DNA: TGTGCCTGGGCCTTGTCAACTAATGAAAAACTGTTTTTT. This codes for CAWALSTNEKLFF.

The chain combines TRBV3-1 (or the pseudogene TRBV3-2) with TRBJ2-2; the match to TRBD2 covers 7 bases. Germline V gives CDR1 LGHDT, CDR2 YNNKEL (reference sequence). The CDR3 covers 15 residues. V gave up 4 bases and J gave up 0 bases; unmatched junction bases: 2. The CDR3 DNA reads TGTGCCAGCAGCCCCGGACTAGCGAACACCGGGGAGCTGTTTTTT. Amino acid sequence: CASSPGLANTGELFF.

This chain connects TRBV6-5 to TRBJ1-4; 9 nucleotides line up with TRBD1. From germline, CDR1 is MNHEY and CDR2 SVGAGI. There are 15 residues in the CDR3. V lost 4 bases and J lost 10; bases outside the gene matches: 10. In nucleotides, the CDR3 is TGTGCCAGCAGTTCCGGTTCAGGACAGGGGACAAAACTGTTTTTT. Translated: CASSSGSGQGTKLFF.

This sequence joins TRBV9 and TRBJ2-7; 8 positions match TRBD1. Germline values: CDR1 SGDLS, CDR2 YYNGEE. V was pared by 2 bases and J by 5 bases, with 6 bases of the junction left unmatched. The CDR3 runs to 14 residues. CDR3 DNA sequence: TGTGCCAGCAGCGTTACAGGGGGAGGCCACGAGCAGTACTTC. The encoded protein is CASSVTGGGHEQYF.